Reported below is one TCR beta chain. This clone is large (0.1 to 1%). What antigen it recognizes has not been identified. Base qualities are not recorded, but no much larger clone differs from it by a single base. The time point label of this sample denotes: pretreatment tumor sample. The cohort comprised around 31 patients with locally advanced or metastatic urothelial carcinoma treated at Memorial Sloan Kettering on a trial protocol. All tumor tissue used for sequencing was obtained before atezolizumab dosing. The Qiagen DNeasy Blood extraction kit was used to purify genomic DNA from total PBMCs and tumor samples. This specimen comes from a study of PD-L1 blockade in urothelial cancer (dated by TCRdb to about 2017). Background on the whole study: Every patient began therapy around 2014 and was given atezolizumab 1,200 mg intravenously every 3 weeks. About 85% of the 29 patients were males with bladder-origin urothelial cancer, and about 60% of the roughly 30 reported a prior smoking history. An ECOG performance status of 0 or 1 was recorded for the patients, and 0 to 3 prior chemotherapy regimens had been received by the patients. From tumor samples, the median yield was roughly 1,400 T cells and more than 850 unique TCRs, with median clonality of roughly 0.095 and T cell proportion of almost 0.1. Somatic, immune and clinical correlates of response to PD-L1 blockade with atezolizumab in urothelial cancer were the focus of an exploratory multi-omic analysis. Pretreatment tumor samples, along with matched peripheral blood collected serially before and after atezolizumab treatment, underwent TCR sequencing. Durable clinical benefit meant progression-free survival longer than 6 months, and TCR features were also tested against progression-free and overall survival. In the same patients, pretreatment tumors underwent whole exome sequencing and RNA sequencing in addition to TCR sequencing. Roughly ten patients achieved durable clinical benefit and 20 did not. Over 28 patients had pretreatment blood TCR-seq, around 25 had at least one posttreatment blood collection, and around 25 had tumor TCR-seq. Five patients were excluded from tumor TCR analyses because tumors from two patients failed quality control and three patients had no tumor available.

The germline V gene specifies MDHEN as CDR1 and SYDVKM as CDR2. The germline V end is reduced by 6 bases and the J end by 6 bases; junction bases left unmatched: 7. Including cysteine and phenylalanine, the CDR3 has 15 amino acids. Only CDR3 DNA is held: 45 bases, read in frame from base 1. General findings and caveats noted by the study authors: Small sample size (n ≈ 30) and many exploratory analyses mean the results are intended to be hypothesis-generating. A higher proportion of tumor-infiltrating T lymphocytes was found in patients with durable benefit (n ≈ 25, Mann-Whitney p = 0.047). The tumor samples were FFPE, were not collected immediately before treatment, and were limited to one sample per patient, so heterogeneity may have been missed. Patients with durable benefit showed greater expansion of tumor-associated TCR clones in peripheral blood 3 weeks after starting treatment (n ≈ 23, p = 0.022).

Synthetic TCR analog templates were spiked into each PCR so that absolute template abundance could be estimated from read counts. In FFPE tumors, housekeeping genes were amplified and quantified as a way to estimate usable DNA and compute T cell fraction. TCRbeta CDR3 regions were amplified from genomic DNA with bias-controlled V and J gene primers using the immunoSEQ assay. Sequencing of rearranged TCRbeta segments was performed at approximately 20X coverage. As for the original processing: Sequencing errors were corrected by clustering and CDR3s were annotated against IMGT to assign V, D and J genes. Out-of-frame and stop-codon sequences were excluded, and only productive TCRbeta rearrangements were used in downstream analyses. Clonality was computed as one minus Shannon entropy normalized by the log of the number of unique productive sequences. Clones differing between time points or between blood and tumor were identified using Fisher's exact test with Benjamini-Hochberg correction, with an adjusted p below 0.01 applied as the threshold. TCRdb limited this immuneACCESS table to in-frame rearrangements with V and J called. A share of clones is missing; checked studies link under half to unresolved V genes, and the rest is unexplained. That table furnishes V, J and clone size, whereas the DNA furnished D and trimming. The sample table lists 1,600 or so clones, about a third of them with a count of one. The ten most abundant clones make up roughly 9.6% of the sample.

The source was tumor tissue, collected before atezolizumab (anti-PD-L1) treatment. The receptor was isolated from a man between 50 and 59 years old with urothelial cancer. This chain joins TRBV28 to TRBJ2-1, with 11 bases aligning to TRBD1. The bases are TGTGCCAGCAGAAAGGGACAGGGGGTCGGCAATGAGCAGTTCTTC. It codes for CASRKGQGVGNEQFF.